At least ten counts were recorded for the clone carrying this T cell receptor (beta chain). Its antigen remains unknown. The junction departs from the called germline gene at one end, perhaps through a read error. Germline-derived CDR1 and CDR2 are MNHNS and SASEGT. This CDR3 has 17 residues. The authors used Ficoll-Paque density gradient centrifugation to separate PBMCs. The input was approximately 10 ml of fresh peripheral blood. The source of the sample is a study of Graves' ophthalmopathy and Graves' hyperthyroidism. Study-wide points: Thyroid clonotypes that were expanded above 0.001 frequency mostly also appeared in blood. A 13-signature model separated ophthalmopathy from stable hyperthyroidism, almost 90% sensitivity, 75% to 84% specificity.

As the template, RNA transcripts were used to amplify TCR beta CDR3 regions. The first round was an RT-PCR with HTBI primers, and the second round was a multiplex PCR. A single record per CDR3 protein comes from TCRdb applying MiXCR to the multiplex PCR reads. The data show some 210,000 distinct CDR3 sequences, just under 30% seen once. V gene TRBV6-1 combines with J gene TRBJ2-2, with D perhaps given as TRBD1 or TRBD2 (6 bases each). The sequence was obtained from a man between 50 and 59 years old with Graves' ophthalmopathy. Material: peripheral blood. CDR3 amino acids: CASSPIAGTKATGGLFF. The CDR3 nucleotides are TGTGCCAGCAGTCCCATCGCCGGGACAAAAGCGACCGGGGGGCTGTTTTTT.